Listed below are T cell receptor beta chains from one sample, sequenced in a study of T-cell memory formation after mild COVID-19. Using its own MiXCR run on the 5' RACE reads, TCRdb lists one record per CDR3 protein. The sample yields roughly 110,000 distinct CDR3 sequences, around 11% seen once. The material sequenced was PBMCs or a T cell subset sorted from them (not recorded which). The origin of the receptors is an adult woman who had mild COVID-19 (a few samples of this study predate the infection). Cell type and time point are not known. CDR3s include the opening cysteine and the closing phenylalanine or tryptophan. The D gene is left open where the match is weak. Where a row states a size, it is once, few, many or the class of an expanded clone; other rows omit it.

v_call	d_call	j_call	clone_size	cdr3_aa	cdr3_nt
TRBV4-3	NA	TRBJ2-3	NA	CASSQVARSRTDTQYF	TGCGCCAGCAGCCAAGTAGCTAGAAGCCGCACAGATACGCAGTATTTT
TRBV7-9	NA	TRBJ1-1	NA	CASSLDPTEAFF	TGTGCCAGCAGCTTGGATCCAACTGAAGCTTTCTTT
TRBV15	NA	TRBJ2-7	NA	CATSREGREQYF	TGTGCCACCAGCAGGGAGGGGCGCGAGCAGTACTTC
TRBV6-1	NA	TRBJ2-7	NA	CASSGDSFEQYF	TGTGCCAGCAGTGGCGACAGCTTCGAGCAGTACTTC
TRBV12-3/TRBV12-4	NA	TRBJ1-1	many	CASSLGPNTEAFF	TGTGCCAGCAGTTTAGGACCAAACACTGAAGCTTTCTTT
TRBV24-1	NA	TRBJ2-1	NA	CATSDLVAGEDEQFF	TGTGCCACCAGTGATTTGGTGGCTGGGGAGGATGAGCAGTTCTTC
TRBV30	TRBD1	TRBJ2-7	NA	CAWNSGTGIGEQYF	TGTGCCTGGAATAGTGGGACAGGGATAGGCGAGCAGTACTTC
TRBV12-3/TRBV12-4	NA	TRBJ2-4	NA	CASSLVQGAKNIQYF	TGTGCCAGCAGTTTAGTGCAGGGCGCCAAAAACATTCAGTACTTC
TRBV6-2/TRBV6-3	NA	TRBJ2-7	few	CAHGPSEAYEQYF	TGTGCCCACGGCCCCTCTGAAGCCTACGAGCAGTACTTC
TRBV6-6	TRBD1	TRBJ1-1	NA	CASSYFTGANTEAFF	TGTGCCAGCAGTTACTTCACAGGGGCGAACACTGAAGCTTTCTTT
TRBV3-1	TRBD1	TRBJ2-4	NA	CASSQWQGQGGKNIQYF	TGTGCCAGCAGCCAATGGCAGGGACAGGGGGGTAAAAACATTCAGTACTTC
TRBV5-1	NA	TRBJ2-1	NA	CASSLQTGQGLLADYNEQFF	TGCGCCAGCAGCTTGCAAACGGGACAGGGTCTACTAGCGGACTACAATGAGCAGTTCTTC
TRBV29-1	TRBD1	TRBJ2-7	few	CSATGTGVSFYEQYF	TGCAGCGCTACCGGGACAGGAGTTTCGTTCTACGAGCAGTACTTC
TRBV20-1	NA	TRBJ2-4	NA	CSARGYTAKNIQYF	TGCAGTGCTAGAGGATACACGGCCAAAAACATTCAGTACTTC
TRBV20-1	NA	TRBJ2-7	NA	CSAGAGGATYEQYF	TGCAGTGCTGGAGCTGGCGGGGCCACCTACGAGCAGTACTTC
TRBV7-9	TRBD2	TRBJ2-3	few	CASSLAPGLAGGLDTQYF	TGTGCCAGCAGCTTAGCCCCGGGACTAGCGGGGGGCTTAGATACGCAGTATTTT
TRBV5-1	TRBD1	TRBJ2-7	few	CASSLAGTGGSYEQYF	TGCGCCAGCAGCTTGGCTGGGACAGGGGGATCCTACGAGCAGTACTTC
TRBV6-5	NA	TRBJ2-7	NA	CASSYGPGYEQYF	TGTGCCAGCAGCTACGGCCCCGGCTACGAGCAGTACTTC
TRBV5-1	NA	TRBJ2-3	many	CASSEGTAGADTQYF	TGCGCCAGCAGCGAAGGAACGGCGGGCGCAGATACGCAGTATTTT
TRBV20-1	TRBD2	TRBJ2-5	many	CSARSYGRGAETQYF	TGCAGTGCTAGGTCTTACGGGAGGGGAGCAGAGACCCAGTACTTC
TRBV12-3/TRBV12-4	NA	TRBJ2-7	few	CASSFGRVEQYF	TGTGCCAGCAGTTTCGGCAGGGTAGAGCAGTACTTC
TRBV20-1	NA	TRBJ1-2	NA	CSAPGDSNYGYTF	TGCAGTGCCCCAGGGGACTCTAACTATGGCTACACCTTC
TRBV7-9	NA	TRBJ2-7	many	CASSLSQRPEQYF	TGTGCCAGCAGCTTATCCCAGCGCCCCGAGCAGTACTTC
TRBV5-1	NA	TRBJ2-1	NA	CASCFVQGLPYNEQFF	TGCGCCAGCTGTTTTGTCCAGGGACTTCCCTACAATGAGCAGTTCTTC
TRBV7-2	TRBD2	TRBJ2-3	NA	CASSGLAGRSTDTQYF	TGTGCCAGCAGCGGACTAGCGGGGAGGAGCACAGATACGCAGTATTTT
TRBV7-2	NA	TRBJ2-1	few	CASSEWGLNEQFF	TGTGCCAGTAGCGAGTGGGGCTTGAATGAGCAGTTCTTC
TRBV5-6	TRBD2	TRBJ2-3	few	CASSSRRGGGFVTDTQYF	TGTGCCAGCAGCTCACGGCGGGGGGGAGGGTTCGTCACAGATACGCAGTATTTT
TRBV7-3	NA	TRBJ1-1	NA	CASSPGHPNTEAFF	TGTGCCAGCAGCCCAGGACACCCGAACACTGAAGCTTTCTTT
TRBV5-6	NA	TRBJ2-4	few	CASSEMFGGAKNIQYF	TGTGCCAGCAGCGAAATGTTCGGTGGAGCCAAAAACATTCAGTACTTC
TRBV4-3	NA	TRBJ2-1	few	CASSQVYASYNEQFF	TGCGCCAGCAGCCAAGTCTATGCCTCCTACAATGAGCAGTTCTTC
TRBV7-9	NA	TRBJ2-3	NA	CASSLVVRVTDTQYF	TGTGCCAGCAGCTTAGTAGTCCGAGTCACAGATACGCAGTATTTT
TRBV12-3/TRBV12-4	NA	TRBJ1-5	NA	CASSAYSNQPQHF	TGTGCCAGCAGCGCGTATAGCAATCAGCCCCAGCATTTT
TRBV7-2	NA	TRBJ2-7	few	CASSMGGSYEQYF	TGTGCCAGCAGCATGGGAGGTTCCTACGAGCAGTACTTC
TRBV7-2	TRBD1	TRBJ2-1	NA	CASSQQGARNEQFF	TGTGCCAGCAGCCAGCAGGGGGCCCGCAATGAGCAGTTCTTC
TRBV6-5	NA	TRBJ2-5	NA	CASQRTFLETQYF	TGTGCCTCACAAAGGACATTCCTTGAGACCCAGTACTTC
TRBV4-1	TRBD1	TRBJ1-1	few	CASSQERQGNPEAFF	TGCGCCAGCAGCCAAGAAAGACAGGGAAATCCTGAAGCTTTCTTT
TRBV19	TRBD2	TRBJ2-1	few	CASRPSGSSLGNEQFF	TGTGCCAGTAGGCCTAGCGGGAGCAGCCTAGGAAATGAGCAGTTCTTC
TRBV19	NA	TRBJ2-3	few	CASSIATGTDTQYF	TGTGCCAGTAGTATAGCTACAGGCACAGATACGCAGTATTTT
TRBV9	NA	TRBJ2-7	NA	CASSVFDGPSYEQYF	TGTGCCAGCAGCGTTTTTGACGGACCCTCCTACGAGCAGTACTTC
TRBV29-1	TRBD1	TRBJ2-3	NA	CSVGTGQSTDTQYF	TGCAGCGTAGGGACAGGACAAAGCACAGATACGCAGTATTTT
TRBV7-9	NA	TRBJ2-5	many	CASSCSTDWMQYQETQYF	TGTGCCAGCAGCTGTTCAACAGACTGGATGCAATACCAAGAGACCCAGTACTTC
TRBV18	TRBD1	TRBJ2-1	NA	CASSRTGFYNEQFF	TGTGCCAGCTCCCGGACAGGATTTTACAATGAGCAGTTCTTC
TRBV12-3/TRBV12-4	NA	TRBJ2-5	many	CASSPDGLYQETQYF	TGTGCCAGCAGCCCAGACGGCCTGTACCAAGAGACCCAGTACTTC
TRBV7-9	NA	TRBJ2-4	few	CASSSPLARQNIQYF	TGTGCCAGCAGCTCCCCGCTCGCCAGGCAAAACATTCAGTACTTC
TRBV6-5	TRBD1	TRBJ1-1	few	CASSSSGTGGTEAFF	TGTGCCAGCAGTTCCTCCGGGACAGGGGGCACTGAAGCTTTCTTT
TRBV7-8	NA	TRBJ2-3	many	CASSLQGPAADTQYF	TGTGCCAGCAGCTTACAGGGACCGGCTGCAGATACGCAGTATTTT
TRBV4-2	NA	TRBJ2-2	many	CASSPGDTGELFF	TGTGCCAGCAGCCCAGGGGACACCGGGGAGCTGTTTTTT
TRBV19	TRBD2	TRBJ2-1	few	CASSIDQGLAVGEQFF	TGTGCCAGTAGTATAGATCAGGGACTAGCGGTTGGTGAGCAGTTCTTC
TRBV24-1	NA	TRBJ2-3	few	CATSDLVPGIGDTQYF	TGTGCCACCAGTGATTTGGTGCCGGGAATCGGGGATACGCAGTATTTT
TRBV4-1	TRBD1	TRBJ2-7	NA	CASSHPGTGNIYEQYF	TGCGCCAGCAGCCACCCTGGGACAGGGAATATCTACGAGCAGTACTTC
TRBV6-5	NA	TRBJ2-2	NA	CASSYGGELFF	TGTGCCAGCAGTTATGGTGGGGAGCTGTTTTTT
TRBV28	NA	TRBJ2-7	few	CASSLRDRTLYEQYF	TGTGCCAGCAGTTTACGCGACCGCACTTTGTACGAGCAGTACTTC
TRBV25-1	TRBD2	TRBJ2-1	many	CASSAPREAGGDPEQFF	TGTGCCAGCAGCGCCCCGCGGGAAGCGGGAGGCGATCCGGAGCAGTTCTTC
TRBV15	TRBD2	TRBJ2-2	NA	CATSRDVASGIDTGELFF	TGTGCCACCAGCAGAGATGTAGCTAGCGGGATTGACACCGGGGAGCTGTTTTTT
TRBV7-9	TRBD1	TRBJ2-7	many	CASSPGTGILEQYF	TGTGCCAGCAGCCCCGGGACAGGGATTCTCGAGCAGTACTTC
TRBV5-6	NA	TRBJ1-2	NA	CASSFGPGYTF	TGTGCCAGCAGCTTCGGGCCTGGCTACACCTTC
TRBV12-3/TRBV12-4	NA	TRBJ2-1	NA	CARRLDYNEQFF	TGTGCCAGAAGGCTGGACTACAATGAGCAGTTCTTC